A single sample gave rise to the 19 T cell receptor beta chains below, sequenced in a study of T cell changes during pregnancy in multiple sclerosis. Profiling relied on immunoSEQ multiplex PCR, and the TCRdb table lists in-frame clones only, not all of them. The table shows about 31,000 clones, with 89% occurring only once. The sample in question was CD8+ T cells from peripheral blood mononuclear cells, obtained in the second trimester of pregnancy. The receptors were sampled from a female donor with multiple sclerosis, enrolled in a pregnancy study.

J is TRBJ2-4 and V is TRBV2, with 10 positions matching TRBD2. Germline CDR1 reads SNHLY; CDR2 reads FYNNEI. J gave up 1 base and V 8 bases, and 17 bases lay outside the gene matches. CDR3 size: 19 residues. The CDR3 DNA reads as TGTGCCAGCGTGGCATCAACGGGCCTAGCGGGAGTCGCCAAAAACATTCAGTACTTC. This encodes CASVASTGLAGVAKNIQYF. Drawing the rest from reference TRBV2 and TRBJ2-4, the complete variable domain is EPEVTQTPSHQVTQMGQEVILRCVPISNHLYFYWYRQILGQKVEFLVSFYNNEISEKSEIFDDQFSVERPDGSNFTLKIRSTKLEDSAMYFCASVASTGLAGVAKNIQYFGAGTRLSVL.

J is TRBJ2-7 and V is TRBV4-2; TRBD2 might be the D (6 bases). CDR1 and CDR2 (germline): LGHNA, YNFKEQ. Trimming stripped 3 bases from V and 2 bases from J, with 14 bases between. The CDR3 runs to 15 residues. The CDR3 DNA reads as TGTGCCAGCAGCCAGGAAAGCGGGCGGACCTACGAGCAGTACTTC. Translation gives CASSQESGRTYEQYF.

The rearrangement uses TRBV30 and TRBJ2-7, with TRBD2 as a possible D gene (5 bases). Trimming left V 5 bases short and J 0 bases short, with 8 bases between. The CDR3 extends over 12 amino acids. The V gene's germline CDR1 is GTSNPN and CDR2 SVGIG (reference sequence). CDR3 nucleotide sequence: TGTGCCTGGGCCGGGAACTCCTACGAGCAGTACTTC. As protein: CAWAGNSYEQYF. The variable domain in full, with the rest retrieved from reference TRBV30 and TRBJ2-7, is SQTIHQWPATLVQPVGSPLSLECTVEGTSNPNLYWYRQAAGRGLQLLFYSVGIGQISSEVPQNLSASRPQDRQFILSSKKLLLSDSGFYLCAWAGNSYEQYFGPGTRLTVT.

The rearrangement joins TRBV11-2 to TRBJ2-5, with 9 bases that match TRBD2. Per germline, CDR1 SGHAT and CDR2 FQNNGV. The CDR3 is 15 amino acids. V trimming: 5 bases; J trimming: 2 bases; junction bases outside the gene matches: 6. The CDR3 loop reads CASSTGTSIQETQYF. In DNA, the CDR3 is TGTGCCAGCAGCACCGGGACTAGCATACAAGAGACCCAGTACTTC.

The chain combines TRBV19 with TRBJ2-5; 10 bases map to TRBD1. Germline CDR1 is LNHDA and CDR2 is SQIVND (reference sequence). The CDR3 covers 15 residues. Losses at the gene ends were 5 bases for V and 4 bases for J; bases not matched to a gene: 7. The CDR3 DNA is TGTGCCAGTAGTGTGGGACAGGGGCTGAGAGAGACCCAGTACTTC. Translating gives CASSVGQGLRETQYF.

V usage is TRBV18 and J usage is TRBJ2-7; D uncertain. This CDR3 has 13 amino acids. V dropped 3 bases and J dropped 3 bases, with 9 bases sitting between them. The germline CDR1 and CDR2 sequences are KGHSH and LQKENI. This CDR3 is CASSPPLDYEQYF. The CDR3 bases are TGTGCCAGCTCACCGCCACTCGACTACGAGCAGTACTTC.

The gene calls are TRBV4-3 and TRBJ2-7; 7 nucleotides line up with TRBD2. V was clipped by 0 bases and J by 4 bases; unmatched bases: 6. Germline CDR1 LGHNA, CDR2 YSLEER. The CDR3 consists of 15 residues. For the CDR3, the DNA is TGCGCCAGCAGCCAAGACCGCTTCGGGGGGTACGAGCAGTACTTC. Amino acids: CASSQDRFGGYEQYF.

This chain links TRBV19 with TRBJ2-7; 8 positions agree with TRBD1. The CDR3 has 15 residues. V shed 1 base, J shed 0 bases, and the junction held 2 bases outside the gene matches. The germline V gene has CDR1 LNHDA and CDR2 SQIVND (reference sequence). The CDR3 DNA follows: TGTGCCAGTAGTATAGGGACAGGGTACTCCTACGAGCAGTACTTC. Translating it yields CASSIGTGYSYEQYF.

The J gene is TRBJ2-7, the V gene TRBV6-5, with D maybe TRBD1 (6 bases). V was pared by 2 bases and J by 3 bases, with 11 bases between. Germline CDR1 is MNHEY and CDR2 is SVGAGI. The CDR3 extends over 14 amino acids. CDR3: CASSYRGTGYEQYF. The CDR3, as DNA: TGTGCCAGCAGTTACAGGGGGACCGGCTACGAGCAGTACTTC.

CDR3 residues: CASSTDVAELSYNEQFF. The CDR3 region has the DNA TGTGCCAGCAGCACCGACGTAGCGGAATTATCCTACAATGAGCAGTTCTTC. The chain recombines TRBV11-2 with TRBJ2-1; perhaps TRBD2 as D (6 bases). The CDR3 extends over 17 amino acids. Per the germline V gene, CDR1 is SGHAT and CDR2 is FQNNGV. Trimming left V 5 bases short and J 1 base short, with 18 bases between.

The chain has TRBV9 and TRBJ2-1; 10 bases line up with TRBD2. The CDR3 length is 17 residues. CDR1 and CDR2 from the germline V gene are SGDLS and YYNGEE. Trimming removed 0 bases from V and 6 bases from J; junction bases left unmatched: 9. The CDR3 DNA reads as TGTGCCAGCAGCGTAGGGTGGGAGCGGGAGGGCCCCAATGAGCAGTTCTTC. It codes for CASSVGWEREGPNEQFF.

V usage is TRBV4-2 and J usage is TRBJ2-1, with 14 bases lining up with TRBD2. CDR3 length: 17 residues. The germline CDR1 and CDR2 sequences are LGHNA and YNFKEQ. V was clipped by 2 bases and J by 6 bases; unmatched bases: 6. In DNA form, the CDR3 reads TGTGCCAGCAGCCAACCCCTGACTAGCGGGAGGGGCAATGAGCAGTTCTTC. Translating gives CASSQPLTSGRGNEQFF.

This chain links TRBV28 with TRBJ1-4; 7 bases line up with TRBD1. CDR3 length: 14 residues. Trimming at V came to 3 bases and at J to 9 bases, leaving 7 bases not matched to a gene. Germline V gene sequence: CDR1 MDHEN, CDR2 SYDVKM. CDR3 nucleotides: TGTGCCAGCAGTTTCGGGCAGGGGGGTAAAAAACTGTTTTTT. Its protein is CASSFGQGGKKLFF.

The chain has TRBV27 and TRBJ2-7; 10 positions agree with TRBD2. CDR3 size: 15 residues. Germline-derived CDR1 and CDR2 are MNHEY and SMNVEV (reference sequence). V lost 5 bases and J lost 6; bases outside the gene matches: 10. CDR3 bases: TGTGCCAGCAGTCCCCCCCTAGCGGGAGCGAGCGAGCAGTACTTC. Translating it yields CASSPPLAGASEQYF.

The chain has TRBV19 and TRBJ2-7; 7 bases fit TRBD2. From germline, CDR1 is LNHDA and CDR2 SQIVND (reference sequence). The length of the CDR3 is 15 residues. V was pared by 1 base and J by 5 bases, with 8 bases of the junction left unmatched. The CDR3 DNA reads TGTGCCAGTAGTATAGTTGCAGGGAGGGGTCACGAGCAGTACTTC. It translates to CASSIVAGRGHEQYF.

The chain links TRBV6-5 to TRBJ2-3; 11 positions agree with TRBD2. Germline V gives CDR1 MNHEY, CDR2 SVGAGI. The V segment lost 0 bases and the J segment 4 bases; nucleotides outside the gene matches: 3. This CDR3 has 16 amino acids. The CDR3 sequence is CASSYSGTSGSDTQYF. CDR3 coding DNA: TGTGCCAGCAGTTACTCCGGGACTAGCGGCTCAGATACGCAGTATTTT.

The chain recombines TRBV29-1 with TRBJ2-5, with D possibly TRBD2 on 7 matching bases. The CDR3 is made up of 16 amino acids. Per germline, CDR1 SQVTM and CDR2 ANQGSEA. V lost 6 bases, J lost 5 bases, and 25 bases lay in between. This CDR3 is CSVPGHSGNRGETQYF. The DNA for the CDR3 is TGCAGCGTCCCGGGACACAGCGGGAATCGAGGGGAGACCCAGTACTTC.

This chain connects TRBV27 to TRBJ2-2, with 9 bases aligning to TRBD1. The CDR3 loop spans 15 amino acids. Germline V gene data show CDR1 as MNHEY and CDR2 as SMNVEV (reference sequence). V was clipped by 4 bases and J by 6 bases; unmatched bases: 6. CDR3 in amino acids: CASSWDREVAGELFF. DNA for the CDR3: TGTGCCAGCAGTTGGGACAGGGAAGTGGCCGGGGAGCTGTTTTTT.

This clone has a single count. This rearrangement joins TRBV7-9 to TRBJ2-1; 14 bases are shared with TRBD2. The CDR3 sequence is 15 residues long. Germline CDR1 and CDR2: SEHNR and FQNEAQ (reference sequence). J was trimmed by 7 bases and V by 5 bases; bases with no gene match: 4. CDR3 sequence: CASSLGTSGSNEQFF. DNA for the CDR3: TGTGCCAGCAGCCTCGGGACTAGCGGGAGTAATGAGCAGTTCTTC.